This passage covers 27 T cell receptor beta chains from one sample sequenced in a study of blood T cell repertoires in COVID-19. Generated by immunoSEQ multiplex PCR, the TCRdb table keeps only in-frame clones and is missing some. Here the sample spans fewer than 350,000 clones, 85% to 90% being singletons. The sample comprised PBMCs or T cells enriched from blood (not recorded which). These receptors were collected from a woman between 18 and 29 years old with acute COVID-19.

The chain recombines TRBV7-2 with TRBJ2-5, with a possible D match to TRBD2 (6 bases). The germline CDR1 and CDR2 sequences are SGHTA and FQGNSA. This CDR3 comprises 14 residues. Trimming pared 3 bases from V and 5 bases from J, leaving 13 bases between. CDR3 DNA sequence: TGTGCCAGCAGCTTCTTTTCTAGCGAGGAGACCCAGTACTTC. Translated: CASSFFSSEETQYF.

The CDR3 DNA reads TGCGCCAGCAGTCCGACAGGGCCCTCCTACAATGAGCAGTTCTTC. As protein: CASSPTGPSYNEQFF. V gene TRBV10-2 combines with J gene TRBJ2-1; 7 nucleotides align to TRBD1. The V gene's germline CDR1 is WSHSY and CDR2 SAAADI. This CDR3 has 15 amino acids. After removal of 5 bases from V and 0 bases from J, the junction contained 4 bases not matched to a gene.

The chain recombines TRBV7-9 with TRBJ2-3; 11 bases match TRBD2. This CDR3 has 15 residues. Germline CDR1 reads SEHNR; CDR2 reads FQNEAQ (reference sequence). Trimming at V came to 4 bases and at J to 2 bases, leaving 2 bases not matched to a gene. As DNA, the CDR3 is TGTGCCAGCAGCTCTAGCGGGAGGTTCACAGATACGCAGTATTTT. Translating it yields CASSSSGRFTDTQYF.

The rearrangement joins TRBV5-4 to TRBJ2-7; 7 bases match TRBD2. The CDR3 contains 14 residues. From germline, CDR1 is SGHNT and CDR2 YYREEE (reference sequence). V lost 4 bases to trimming and J lost 2 bases; unmatched junction nucleotides: 6. CDR3 in amino acids: CASSRPGRTYEQYF. The CDR3 DNA sequence: TGTGCCAGCAGCCGACCCGGGAGGACCTACGAGCAGTACTTC. The full variable domain, with the rest looked up from reference TRBV5-4 and TRBJ2-7, is ETGVTQSPTHLIKTRGQQVTLRCSSQSGHNTVSWYQQALGQGPQFIFQYYREEENGRGNFPPRFSGLQFPNYSSELNVNALELDDSALYLCASSRPGRTYEQYFGPGTRLTVT.

V usage is TRBV27 and J usage is TRBJ1-1; tentatively, D is TRBD1 (5 bases). Germline V gene sequence: CDR1 MNHEY, CDR2 SMNVEV (reference sequence). The V and J ends lost 0 bases and 1 base respectively, with 9 bases between them. The CDR3 totals 15 residues. The CDR3 region is CASSLSYRRNTEAFF. For the CDR3, the DNA is TGTGCCAGCAGTTTATCGTACAGGAGGAACACTGAAGCTTTCTTT.

This chain joins TRBV5-1 and TRBJ1-6; 10 bases align to TRBD1. Germline V gene sequence: CDR1 SGHRS, CDR2 YFSETQ. This CDR3 region has 15 residues. V gave up 3 bases and J gave up 6 bases; unmatched junction bases: 3. The CDR3 is CASSYDRGPNSPLHF. The CDR3 nucleotides read TGCGCCAGCAGCTATGACAGGGGGCCTAATTCACCCCTCCACTTT.

The chain combines TRBV11-3 with TRBJ2-2, with D possibly TRBD1 on 5 matching bases. CDR1 is SGHNT and CDR2 is YENEEA in the germline V gene. The CDR3 spans 14 residues. The V gene lost 1 base and the J gene lost 9 bases, with 12 bases spanning the gap. The CDR3 here is CASSLGVGARELFF. The CDR3 region has the DNA TGTGCCAGCAGCTTAGGGGTTGGGGCCCGGGAGCTGTTTTTT.

V and J are TRBV28 and TRBJ2-1; D ambiguous. This CDR3 spans 11 amino acids. V shed 6 bases and J shed 7 bases, with 7 bases lying between them. The germline V gene has CDR1 MDHEN and CDR2 SYDVKM. For the CDR3, the DNA is TGTGCCAGCAGGAGCTTGAATGAGCAGTTCTTC. Amino acid sequence: CASRSLNEQFF.

The chain recombines TRBV2 with TRBJ1-6; TRBD1 agrees at 8 bases. The CDR3 consists of 15 residues. Germline CDR1 is SNHLY and CDR2 is FYNNEI. Losses at the gene ends were 5 bases for V and 3 bases for J; bases not matched to a gene: 3. Here the CDR3 reads CASSSGQGYNSPLHF. DNA for the CDR3: TGTGCCAGCAGTAGTGGACAGGGCTATAATTCACCCCTCCACTTT.

This chain connects TRBV28 to TRBJ2-3, with a tentative D call TRBD2 (5 bases). Germline assignment: CDR1 MDHEN and CDR2 SYDVKM. V was cut by 6 bases and J by 0 bases, with 22 bases left in between. The CDR3 extends over 18 amino acids. The CDR3 reads CASSTGVWLVGSTDTQYF. CDR3 coding DNA: TGTGCCAGCAGCACCGGGGTCTGGCTAGTAGGTAGCACAGATACGCAGTATTTT.

V usage is TRBV11-3 and J usage is TRBJ2-3, with TRBD2 matching 10 bases. The CDR3 length is 13 residues. In germline, CDR1 is SGHNT, CDR2 YENEEA. V was clipped by 4 bases and J by 12 bases; unmatched bases: 7. The chain's CDR3 is CASSSALAGDQYF. DNA of the CDR3: TGTGCCAGCAGCTCAGCCCTAGCGGGGGATCAGTATTTT.

The chain joins TRBV28 to TRBJ1-6; 10 positions match TRBD1. Trimming at V came to 6 bases and at J to 7 bases, leaving 3 bases not matched to a gene. The germline V gene encodes CDR1 MDHEN and CDR2 SYDVKM. The CDR3 totals 14 residues. The CDR3 loop is CASSRTGGNSPLHF. In nucleotides, the CDR3 is TGTGCCAGCAGCCGGACAGGGGGAAATTCACCCCTCCACTTT.

The rearrangement links TRBV10-3 to TRBJ1-1; D ambiguous. The CDR3 is made up of 16 amino acids. With 1 base removed from V and 0 bases from J, the gap between germline ends came to 12 bases. From germline, CDR1 is ENHRY and CDR2 SYGVKD. CDR3 loop: CAISEYGAGMNTEAFF. DNA of the CDR3: TGTGCCATCAGTGAGTATGGTGCAGGCATGAACACTGAAGCTTTCTTT.

The chain combines TRBV6-5 with TRBJ1-5; D is undetermined. This CDR3 spans 13 amino acids. Trimming stripped 6 bases from V and 5 bases from J, with 11 bases between. Per the germline V gene, CDR1 is MNHEY and CDR2 is SVGAGI. DNA for the CDR3: TGTGCCAGCAGACCGACTGAGGATCAGCCCCAGCATTTT. Amino acids: CASRPTEDQPQHF.

The chain combines TRBV6-5 with TRBJ1-1; D is ambiguous. The CDR3 runs 15 residues. Trimming took off 4 bases at V and 0 bases at J, with 12 bases between the two ends. Germline V gene sequence: CDR1 MNHEY, CDR2 SVGAGI. Written as DNA, the CDR3 is TGTGCCAGCAGTTCCGAGAGGAGCATGAACACTGAAGCTTTCTTT. Amino acids: CASSSERSMNTEAFF.

DNA for the CDR3: TGTGCCAGCAGTCTCTACGTACACAGGGGGCCTGGAAACACCATATATTTT. Amino acid sequence: CASSLYVHRGPGNTIYF. The V call is TRBV27, the J call TRBJ1-3; 9 nucleotides align to TRBD1. The CDR3 runs 17 residues. CDR1 and CDR2 from the germline V gene are MNHEY and SMNVEV (reference sequence). With V trimmed by 5 bases and J by 2 bases, 10 bases remained unmatched.

The chain uses TRBV5-1 and TRBJ1-2; unclear D gene. This CDR3 region has 15 residues. Germline values: CDR1 SGHRS, CDR2 YFSETQ. V shed 1 base and J shed 4 bases, with 14 bases lying between them. CDR3 protein: CASSLKPEGSYGYTF. The CDR3 region has the DNA TGCGCCAGCAGCTTGAAACCCGAGGGTAGCTATGGCTACACCTTC.

The chain recombines TRBV30 with TRBJ2-3; D possibly corresponds to TRBD1 (5 bases). With 4 bases removed from V and 1 base from J, the gap between germline ends came to 12 bases. Germline lookup yields CDR1 GTSNPN and CDR2 SVGIG (reference sequence). This CDR3 comprises 14 residues. The CDR3 DNA reads as TGTGCCTGGAATGGCGGCAGGGGCACAGATACGCAGTATTTT. Translated, it gives CAWNGGRGTDTQYF.

The genes are TRBV11-2 and TRBJ2-1, with D possibly TRBD2 on 5 matching bases. The germline V and J ends were trimmed by 1 base and 5 bases, with 12 bases remaining between them. The CDR3 has 15 residues. Germline CDR1 SGHAT, CDR2 FQNNGV. CDR3 nucleotide sequence: TGTGCCAGCAGCTTAGGGTTCGGGATACACAATGAGCAGTTCTTC. Translation: CASSLGFGIHNEQFF.

The CDR3 nucleotides read TGTGCCAGTTCCTCCGGAGGGACGAATTATCAGCCCCAGCATTTT. Protein sequence: CASSSGGTNYQPQHF. The chain is built from TRBV19 and TRBJ1-5; D might be TRBD1 (5 bases). This CDR3 is 15 amino acids long. CDR1 is LNHDA and CDR2 is SQIVND in the germline V gene (reference sequence). V was pared by 8 bases and J by 5 bases, with 19 bases between.

V usage is TRBV7-2 and J usage is TRBJ2-7; D might be TRBD2 (6 bases). V dropped 7 bases and J dropped 0 bases, with 16 bases sitting between them. Germline loops: CDR1 SGHTA, CDR2 FQGNSA. The CDR3 consists of 15 residues. The CDR3 region is CASTLAQEGSYEQYF. The CDR3 DNA sequence: TGTGCCAGCACCCTAGCGCAGGAGGGCTCCTACGAGCAGTACTTC.

V gene TRBV18 combines with J gene TRBJ1-1; a possible D gene is TRBD1 (6 bases). The length of the CDR3 is 17 residues. Germline CDR1 and CDR2: KGHSH and LQKENI. The V end lost 1 base, the J end lost 0 bases, and 15 bases lay between the germline ends. This CDR3 reads CASSPLSTRGMNTEAFF. CDR3 in DNA: TGTGCCAGCTCACCACTGTCGACCAGGGGCATGAACACTGAAGCTTTCTTT. The full variable domain, rest sourced from reference TRBV18 and TRBJ1-1, is NAGVMQNPRHLVRRRGQEARLRCSPMKGHSHVYWYRQLPEEGLKFMVYLQKENIIDESGMPKERFSAEFPKEGPSILRIQQVVRGDSAAYFCASSPLSTRGMNTEAFFGQGTRLTVV.

The chain links TRBV21-1 to TRBJ2-5; the D call TRBD2 from the table was never checked on the DNA. TRBV21-1 has pseudogene status. CDR3 length equals 19 residues. The CDR3 is CASRGPRGRAPLPPSTQYF. CDR3 nucleotide sequence: TGTGCCAGCAGGGGGCCGCGCGGGAGGGCTCCCCTCCCCCCCTCGACCCAGTACTTC.

The rearrangement joins TRBV7-9 to TRBJ1-1; unclear D gene. The CDR3 consists of 12 residues. Germline CDR1 SEHNR, CDR2 FQNEAQ (reference sequence). V dropped 4 bases and J dropped 4 bases, with 7 bases sitting between them. As DNA, the CDR3 is TGTGCCAGCAGCTCCCGGTCCACTGAAGCTTTCTTT. It translates to CASSSRSTEAFF.

The count of this clone is one. The chain carries TRBV15 and TRBJ1-1, with a possible D match to TRBD1 (6 bases). Germline V CDR1 and CDR2: LNHNV, YYDKDF (reference sequence). This CDR3 spans 13 amino acids. V gave up 4 bases and J gave up 3 bases, with 9 bases separating them. The CDR3 nucleotides are TGTGCCACCAGCATCGAGGGGGACACTGAAGCTTTCTTT. Translated: CATSIEGDTEAFF.

The chain is built from TRBV19 and TRBJ2-1; 8 bases align to TRBD2. The germline V gene encodes CDR1 LNHDA and CDR2 SQIVND (reference sequence). J was trimmed by 0 bases and V by 9 bases; bases with no gene match: 16. This CDR3 spans 18 amino acids. CDR3 in amino acids: CASMTRAGGPSSYNEQFF. The CDR3 DNA reads TGTGCCAGCATGACTAGGGCGGGAGGTCCGAGCTCCTACAATGAGCAGTTCTTC.

This clone appeared once. This chain connects TRBV28 to TRBJ1-5, with D maybe TRBD1 (6 bases). Looked up from germline, CDR1 is MDHEN and CDR2 is SYDVKM. The CDR3 sequence is 13 residues long. V lost 6 bases and J 5 bases, leaving 11 bases between the germline ends. Here the CDR3 reads CASSPDSHQPQHF. DNA of the CDR3: TGTGCCAGCAGCCCGGACAGCCATCAGCCCCAGCATTTT.